This T cell receptor (beta chain) appears in the sequencing data of a study of CD8+ T cells in alopecia areata. About the research overall: Treated patients were given oral tofacitinib, which was dosed at 5 to 10 mg twice daily. General study points: Normal skin contains resident alphabeta T cells, and these are also sequenced in scalp samples.

Sampling of alopecia areata patients yielded lesional scalp punch biopsies as well as peripheral blood. The authors sorted CD4+ and CD8+ T cells from PBMCs. The germline V gene has CDR1 SGHDT and CDR2 YYEEEE. The V gene lost 1 base and the J gene lost 3 bases, with 14 bases spanning the gap. This CDR3 region has 16 residues. Comments on this clone: Its matching antigen is unknown.

cDNA prepared by RNA extraction and subsequent reverse transcription served as the template for sequencing. The assay was immunoSEQ multiplex PCR, and TCRdb's table has in-frame clones only and misses some. Here the sample spans around 250,000 clones, roughly two thirds being singletons. Material: CD4+ T cells sorted from blood, obtained at week 0. The J gene is TRBJ1-5, the V gene TRBV5-6; TRBD1 might be the D (6 bases). The source of this sequence is a human donor with alopecia areata. This chain's CDR3 is CASSLRAGVDNQPQHF. The CDR3 DNA reads as TGTGCCAGCAGCTTGAGGGCAGGGGTGGACAATCAGCCCCAGCATTTT.